This T cell receptor beta chain was retrieved from a study of T cell repertoires in cytomegalovirus infection. On this clonotype: What it binds is unknown.

TCRdb analysed the reads with MiXCR anew, one entry per CDR3 protein. The sample lists approximately 730,000 distinct CDR3 sequences, approximately 33% occurring once. CDR3 length equals 12 residues. The V end lost 5 bases, the J end lost 5 bases, and 10 bases lay between the germline ends. Germline assignment: CDR1 MNHNY and CDR2 SVGAGI (reference sequence). V is TRBV6-6 and J is TRBJ2-7; D is unclear. This specimen was cultured PBMCs, taken from culture after CMV antigen stimulation. This TCR was recovered from a human donor in good health (CMV status not recorded). Some clones in this sample may be carry-over from other donors' samples. The DNA of the CDR3 is TGTGCCAGCAGTGATCCAATGGACGAGCAGTACTTC. It codes for CASSDPMDEQYF.